This T cell receptor (beta chain) was profiled in a study of neurological immune-mediated disorders. At the level of the study: Among roughly 35 multiple sclerosis patients, about 30 were relapsing-remitting and 3 were secondary progressive. The study's findings and limits: TCR clonal expansion peaked in HTLV-1-associated myelopathy patients and was lowest in multiple sclerosis patients.

On this clonotype itself: The antigen is unknown.

The cDNA came from 5'RACE with 10-nucleotide random UMIs. TCRdb recomputed calls from the 5' RACE reads with MiXCR, one row per CDR3 protein. The table lists roughly 60,000 distinct CDR3 sequences, roughly 3.5% of them singletons. The CDR3 contains 15 residues. J lost 6 bases, V lost 6 bases, and 8 bases had no gene match. CDR1 is MNHNY and CDR2 is SVGAGI in the germline V gene (reference sequence). Sequenced material: PBMCs. The chain combines TRBV6-6 with TRBJ2-1; 10 nucleotides align to TRBD2. This TCR was sampled from a woman between 50 and 59 years old with multiple sclerosis. CDR3 bases: TGTGCCAGCAGCCCCCCGGGACTAGCGACCAATGAGCAGTTCTTC. The encoded protein is CASSPPGLATNEQFF.